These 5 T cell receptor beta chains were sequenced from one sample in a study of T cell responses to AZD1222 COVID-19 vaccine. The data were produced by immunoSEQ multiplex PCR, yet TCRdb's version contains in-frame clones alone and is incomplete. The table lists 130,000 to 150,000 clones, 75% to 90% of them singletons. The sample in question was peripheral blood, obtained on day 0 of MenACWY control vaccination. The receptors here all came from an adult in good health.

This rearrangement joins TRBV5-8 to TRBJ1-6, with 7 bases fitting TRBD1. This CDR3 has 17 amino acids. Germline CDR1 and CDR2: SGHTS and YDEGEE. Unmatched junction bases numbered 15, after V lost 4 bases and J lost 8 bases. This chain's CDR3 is CASSPNYGTAFYSPLHF. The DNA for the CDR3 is TGTGCCAGCAGCCCCAATTACGGGACAGCTTTCTATTCACCCCTCCACTTT.

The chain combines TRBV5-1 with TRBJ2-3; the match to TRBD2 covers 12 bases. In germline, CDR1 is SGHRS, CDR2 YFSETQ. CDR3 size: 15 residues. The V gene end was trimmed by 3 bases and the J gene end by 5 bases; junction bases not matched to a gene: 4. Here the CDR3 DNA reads TGCGCCAGCAGCTCTAGCGGGGGGGCCAGAGATACGCAGTATTTT. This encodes CASSSSGGARDTQYF. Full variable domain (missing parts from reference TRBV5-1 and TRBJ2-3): KAGVTQTPRYLIKTRGQQVTLSCSPISGHRSVSWYQQTPGQGLQFLFEYFSETQRNKGNFPGRFSGRQFSNSRSEMNVSTLELGDSALYLCASSSSGGARDTQYFGPGTRLTVL.

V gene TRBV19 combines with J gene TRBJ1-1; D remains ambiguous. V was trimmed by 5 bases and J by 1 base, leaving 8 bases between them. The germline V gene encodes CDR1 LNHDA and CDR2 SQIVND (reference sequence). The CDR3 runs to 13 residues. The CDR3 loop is CASSPTANTEAFF. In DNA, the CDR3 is TGTGCCAGTAGTCCGACGGCGAACACTGAAGCTTTCTTT.

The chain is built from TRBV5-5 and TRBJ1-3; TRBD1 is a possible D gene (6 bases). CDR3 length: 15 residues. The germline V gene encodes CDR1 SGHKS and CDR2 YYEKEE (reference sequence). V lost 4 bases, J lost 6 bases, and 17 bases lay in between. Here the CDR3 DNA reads TGTGCCAGCAGCCCCTGGACAGTCGAGGCAAACACCATATATTTT. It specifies CASSPWTVEANTIYF.

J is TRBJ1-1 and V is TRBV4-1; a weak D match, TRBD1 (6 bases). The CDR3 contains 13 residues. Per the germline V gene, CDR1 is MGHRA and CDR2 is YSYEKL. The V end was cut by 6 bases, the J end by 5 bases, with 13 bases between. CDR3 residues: CASSRGLSTEAFF. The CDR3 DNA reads TGCGCCAGCAGTCGGGGGCTATCAACTGAAGCTTTCTTT.